The table lists the clone carrying this T cell receptor (beta chain) with a few counts. Antigen unknown. This sample was included in a study of vaccination and CD4 T cells after COVID-19. Study-wide context: For post-vaccine samples, collection took place a median around 70 days after dose two, ranging from 14 to 241.

The sample's treatment: approximately nine-day PBMC culture with coronavirus spike peptide pools or control peptides (ViraFEST assay). Investigators obtained the unexposed donor's CD4+ T cells before the COVID-19 pandemic (2011-2018). Cultured CD4+ T cells had their DNA profiled by the Oncomine TCR Beta short-read assay. Using its own MiXCR run on the PCR reads, TCRdb lists one record per CDR3 protein. Seen here are around 7,000 distinct CDR3 sequences, 45% to 55% observed once, and the top ten hold roughly 44%. The CDR3 runs to 13 residues. Trimming cost V 3 bases and J 7 bases, with 7 bases left between them. Germline CDR1 is LNHDA and CDR2 is SQIVND (reference sequence).

The chain joins TRBV19 to TRBJ1-6; D is unresolved. This clonotype was sampled from a human donor in good health. Material for sequencing was CD4+ T cells from blood, cultured in vitro. CDR3 nucleotides: TGTGCCAGTAGTATGGAGTACAATTCACCCCTCCACTTT. Amino acids: CASSMEYNSPLHF.